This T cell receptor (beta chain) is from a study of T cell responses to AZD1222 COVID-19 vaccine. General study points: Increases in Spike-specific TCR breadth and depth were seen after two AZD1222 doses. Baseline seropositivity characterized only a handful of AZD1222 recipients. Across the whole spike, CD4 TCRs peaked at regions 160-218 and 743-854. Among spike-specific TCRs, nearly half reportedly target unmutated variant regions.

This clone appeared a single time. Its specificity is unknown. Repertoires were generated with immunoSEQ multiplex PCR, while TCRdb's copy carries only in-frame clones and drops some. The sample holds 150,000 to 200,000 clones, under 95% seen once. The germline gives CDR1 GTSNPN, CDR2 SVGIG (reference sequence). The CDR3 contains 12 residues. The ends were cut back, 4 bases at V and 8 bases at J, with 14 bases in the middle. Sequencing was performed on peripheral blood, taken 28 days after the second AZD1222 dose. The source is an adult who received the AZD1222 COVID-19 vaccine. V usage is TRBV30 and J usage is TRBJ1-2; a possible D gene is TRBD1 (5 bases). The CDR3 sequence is CAWTRDGRGYTF. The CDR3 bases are TGTGCCTGGACCAGGGACGGTCGGGGCTACACCTTC.